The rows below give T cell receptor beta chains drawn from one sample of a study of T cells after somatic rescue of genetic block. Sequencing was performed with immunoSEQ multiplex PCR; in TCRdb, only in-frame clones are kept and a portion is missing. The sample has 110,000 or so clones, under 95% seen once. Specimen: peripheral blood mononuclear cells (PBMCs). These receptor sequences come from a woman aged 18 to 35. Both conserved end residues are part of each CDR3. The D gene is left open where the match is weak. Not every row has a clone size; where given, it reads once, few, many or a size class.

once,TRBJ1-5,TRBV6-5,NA,TGTGCCAGCGTTGGCGAGGCCGGGGGTCAGCCCCAGCATTTT,CASVGEAGGQPQHF
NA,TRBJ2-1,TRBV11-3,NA,TGTGCCAGCAGCTTAGTTCGCGGCCCGGAGCAGTTCTTC,CASSLVRGPEQFF
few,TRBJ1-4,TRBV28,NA,TGTGCCAGCAGCATTACGGGGATACGTGAAAAACTGTTTTTT,CASSITGIREKLFF
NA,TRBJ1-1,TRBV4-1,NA,TGCGCCAGCAGCCACCTAAATGAAGCTTTCTTT,CASSHLNEAFF
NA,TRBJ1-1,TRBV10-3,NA,TGTGCCATCAGGGGGACCTCGGGAACTGAAGCTTTCTTT,CAIRGTSGTEAFF
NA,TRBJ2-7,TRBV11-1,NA,TGTGCCAGCAGCTCCATATTCTACGAGCAGTACTTC,CASSSIFYEQYF
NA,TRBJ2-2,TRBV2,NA,TGTGCCAGCAGAGGGTACACCGGGGAGCTGTTTTTT,CASRGYTGELFF
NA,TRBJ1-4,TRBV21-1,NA,TGTGCCAGCAGCAAAGGTCGGGGAATGGGTAATGAAAAACTGTTTTTT,CASSKGRGMGNEKLFF
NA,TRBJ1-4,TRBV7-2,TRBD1,TGTGCCAGCAGCCCGAGGACAGGGTTTGGCGAAAAACTGTTTTTT,CASSPRTGFGEKLFF
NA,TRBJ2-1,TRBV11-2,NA,TGTGCCAGCAGCCTTCTAGGAGGTCCCTCCTCAATATCCTACAATGAGCAGTTCTTC,CASSLLGGPSSISYNEQFF
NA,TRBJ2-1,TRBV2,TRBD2,TGTGCCAGCAGTCTTGGGCTGACTAGCGGGGGGGACAATGAGCAGTTCTTC,CASSLGLTSGGDNEQFF
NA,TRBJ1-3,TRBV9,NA,TGTGCCAGCAGCGTAGAGGAGGGCCCTGGAAACACCATATATTTT,CASSVEEGPGNTIYF
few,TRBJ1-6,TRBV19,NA,TGTGCCAGTAGTATCATCCGAACGGGGGTGGATTCACCCCTCCACTTT,CASSIIRTGVDSPLHF